Listed below are T cell receptor beta chains from one sample, sequenced in a study of cytomegalovirus exposure and HLA in healthy donors. Repertoires were generated with immunoSEQ multiplex PCR, while TCRdb's copy carries only in-frame clones and drops some. This table has 50,000 to 70,000 clones, about 69% appearing once. Sequencing used PBMCs. Receptor source: a man in his forties in good health and CMV-seropositive. Both conserved end residues are part of each CDR3.

j_call: TRBJ1-1; v_call: TRBV25-1; cdr3_aa: CASSEAGGNTEAFF
j_call: TRBJ2-5; v_call: TRBV7-9; cdr3_aa: CASSPKSRIQETQYF
j_call: TRBJ2-3; v_call: TRBV7-9; cdr3_aa: CASRGLDTDTQYF
j_call: TRBJ1-1; v_call: TRBV29-1; cdr3_aa: CSVEKLFTEAFF
j_call: TRBJ2-7; v_call: TRBV7-9; cdr3_aa: CASSSRLGQRDEQYF
j_call: TRBJ1-1; v_call: TRBV5-4; cdr3_aa: CASSLSGDTEAFF
j_call: TRBJ1-2; v_call: TRBV6-5; cdr3_aa: CASSTPGQGRDGYTF
j_call: TRBJ1-5; v_call: TRBV19; cdr3_aa: CASSRGLVNSNQPQHF
j_call: TRBJ1-2; v_call: TRBV29-1; cdr3_aa: CSVVIEGYTYGYTF
j_call: TRBJ1-2; v_call: TRBV5-1; cdr3_aa: CASSSPGGRYGYTF
j_call: TRBJ2-5; v_call: TRBV7-3; cdr3_aa: CASSLDYQETQYF
j_call: TRBJ1-1; v_call: TRBV23-1; cdr3_aa: CARIGQYAFF
j_call: TRBJ1-5; v_call: TRBV6-1; cdr3_aa: CASTGHLNQPQHF
j_call: TRBJ2-3; v_call: TRBV7-8; cdr3_aa: CASSHRVLTDTQYF
j_call: TRBJ2-1; v_call: TRBV7-2; cdr3_aa: CASSLGRGQGRAYNEQFF
j_call: TRBJ2-7; v_call: TRBV4-1; cdr3_aa: CASSPDFAYEQYF
j_call: TRBJ1-5; v_call: TRBV6-5; cdr3_aa: CASSRSNNQPQHF
j_call: TRBJ2-3; v_call: TRBV10-3; cdr3_aa: CAISGTGDTQYF
j_call: TRBJ1-6; v_call: TRBV2; cdr3_aa: CASSFGVSYNSPLHF
j_call: TRBJ2-1; v_call: TRBV5-1; cdr3_aa: CASSLDTGDNEQFF
j_call: TRBJ2-5; v_call: TRBV7-9; cdr3_aa: CASSTPGEETQYF
j_call: TRBJ1-4; v_call: TRBV4-3; cdr3_aa: CASRGGRGIEKLFF
j_call: TRBJ2-4; v_call: TRBV29-1; cdr3_aa: CSVEASRGGIQYF
j_call: TRBJ2-7; v_call: TRBV5-4; cdr3_aa: CASSLEGYSEQYF
j_call: TRBJ1-4; v_call: TRBV6-1; cdr3_aa: CASSGSGTGNEKLFF
j_call: TRBJ1-2; v_call: TRBV18; cdr3_aa: CASSPRQGLYTF
j_call: TRBJ2-6; v_call: TRBV5-1; cdr3_aa: CASSMSSGANVLTF
j_call: TRBJ1-1; v_call: TRBV7-2; cdr3_aa: CASSLVGTAGLF
j_call: TRBJ1-2; v_call: TRBV10-1; cdr3_aa: CASSPDRQGGYTF
j_call: TRBJ2-1; v_call: TRBV27; cdr3_aa: CACGVTSYNEQFF
j_call: TRBJ2-1; v_call: TRBV7-2; cdr3_aa: CASSFERGGYNEQFF
j_call: TRBJ1-2; v_call: TRBV4-3; cdr3_aa: CASSHPDRAVGYTF
j_call: TRBJ2-3; v_call: TRBV6-5; cdr3_aa: CASTYSGTRRDTQYF
j_call: TRBJ2-7; v_call: TRBV10-3; cdr3_aa: CAIKGAPGLAGSIEQYF
j_call: TRBJ2-2; v_call: TRBV19; cdr3_aa: CASSIGGSVTGELFF
j_call: TRBJ1-2; v_call: TRBV5-1; cdr3_aa: CASSSRTGSDYGYTF
j_call: TRBJ1-5; v_call: TRBV7-2; cdr3_aa: CASSVGAGNNQPQHF
j_call: TRBJ1-3; v_call: TRBV6-6; cdr3_aa: CASSSKFSGNTIYF
j_call: TRBJ2-3; v_call: TRBV2; cdr3_aa: CASRASGGADTQYF
j_call: TRBJ1-1; v_call: TRBV18; cdr3_aa: CASSQYPGQGENTEAFF
j_call: TRBJ2-3; v_call: TRBV5-4; cdr3_aa: CASSLTSGGDTQYF